This TCR beta chain was documented in a study of cytomegalovirus exposure and HLA in healthy donors. General study findings and limits: Rare TCR sequences predominated, though certain public TCRs were found in many donors. For TCR beta chains, V- and J-gene trimming was later linked to a missense DCLRE1C variant.

V dropped 0 bases and J dropped 6; count of bases not matched to a gene: 5. The CDR3 has 14 amino acids. The germline CDR1 and CDR2 sequences are SGHNT and YYREEE (reference sequence). PCR involved 60 Vbeta and 13 Jbeta primers. Per the original data handling: In a later analysis, the count reached 76 million or so unique TCR beta chains, with approximately 10 million shared. Profiling relied on immunoSEQ multiplex PCR, and the TCRdb table lists in-frame clones only, not all of them. The D gene and trimming were derived from the DNA, and the V and J assignments and clone size from that table. The sample shows under 150,000 clones, 70% to 80% of them seen only once. Points on this clone: What it binds is not known.

The clonotype comes from a woman aged 60-75 years in good health and CMV-seropositive. The specimen was PBMCs. This chain uses TRBV5-4 with TRBJ1-2, with 7 bases matching TRBD1. The CDR3 is CASSLAGDRNGYTF. The CDR3 region has the DNA TGTGCCAGCAGCTTGGCAGGGGACAGAAATGGCTACACCTTC.